This entry lists 27 T cell receptor beta chains sequenced from one sample in a study of shared clonotypes between healthy human individuals. Measured with immunoSEQ multiplex PCR; TCRdb has only the in-frame clones, and not every one. In the table there are under 1,100,000 clones, around 76% of which are singletons. Material for sequencing was memory CD4+ T cells sorted from blood. As for subset: CD45RA-negative fraction. These TCRs come from a man in his late teens or twenties in good health.

This rearrangement joins TRBV5-4 to TRBJ2-7, with D unclear. The germline V gene encodes CDR1 SGHNT and CDR2 YYREEE (reference sequence). The CDR3 loop spans 13 amino acids. V was pared by 4 bases and J by 0 bases, with 8 bases between. The CDR3, as DNA: TGTGCCAGCAGCCCTCTTGACTCCTACGAGCAGTACTTC. It codes for CASSPLDSYEQYF.

The chain is built from TRBV5-1 and TRBJ2-1; tentatively, D is TRBD1 (5 bases). V dropped 4 bases and J dropped 8 bases, with 13 bases sitting between them. The germline gives CDR1 SGHRS, CDR2 YFSETQ. This CDR3 has 13 residues. For the CDR3, the DNA is TGCGCCAGCAGCGGGGCAGGGTGGGATGAGCAGTTCTTC. This translates into CASSGAGWDEQFF.

The rearrangement uses TRBV5-1 and TRBJ2-7; D is undetermined. CDR1 is SGHRS and CDR2 is YFSETQ in the germline V gene. Trimming took 4 bases from V and 0 from J, leaving 11 bases between them. CDR3 length equals 14 residues. CDR3 sequence reads: CASSRVGSSYEQYF. As DNA, the CDR3 is TGCGCCAGCAGCCGCGTAGGCAGCTCCTACGAGCAGTACTTC.

This clone was seen repeatedly, ten times or more. Other DNA sequences from this sample encode an identical CDR3 as well. The chain couples TRBV6-5 to TRBJ1-1; D is uncertain. This CDR3 is 11 amino acids long. V lost 6 bases and J lost 1, with 3 bases in between. The germline CDR1 and CDR2 sequences are MNHEY and SVGAGI. CDR3 nucleotides: TGTGCCAGCAGAGAGAACACTGAAGCTTTCTTT. Translating it yields CASRENTEAFF.

This chain links TRBV6-6 with TRBJ1-4; maybe TRBD1 (5 bases). CDR1 is MNHNY, CDR2 SVGAGI, per germline (reference sequence). The V end lost 0 bases, the J end lost 8 bases, and 7 bases lay between the germline ends. The CDR3 consists of 13 residues. CDR3 bases: TGTGCCAGCAGTTACTCCAGGACAGAAAAACTGTTTTTT. It codes for CASSYSRTEKLFF.

Of note for this clone: In the same sample, other DNA sequences code for this CDR3. The gene calls are TRBV2 and TRBJ2-7; no firm D call. CDR1 is SNHLY, CDR2 FYNNEI, per germline. V lost 1 base, J lost 4 bases, and 5 bases lay in between. This CDR3 has 12 amino acids. This CDR3 is CASSEGAYEQYF. CDR3 sequence (DNA): TGTGCCAGCAGTGAAGGGGCGTACGAGCAGTACTTC.

The genes are TRBV10-3 and TRBJ2-7; D may match TRBD1 or TRBD2 (5 bases each). Trimming stripped 5 bases from V and 0 bases from J, with 14 bases between. The CDR3 extends over 15 amino acids. From germline, CDR1 is ENHRY and CDR2 SYGVKD. DNA of the CDR3: TGTGCCATCAGTCCCCGGGACCAACTCTCCTACGAGCAGTACTTC. Translation: CAISPRDQLSYEQYF.

This clone occurred a few times. The genes are TRBV30 and TRBJ2-2, with D uncertain. With 4 bases removed from V and 1 base from J, the gap between germline ends came to 4 bases. The CDR3 extends over 12 amino acids. The germline gives CDR1 GTSNPN, CDR2 SVGIG (reference sequence). CDR3 region: CAWIGNTGELFF. In DNA, the CDR3 is TGTGCCTGGATCGGGAACACCGGGGAGCTGTTTTTT.

The chain uses TRBV25-1 and TRBJ1-4; D is perhaps TRBD1 (6 bases). The germline V and J ends were trimmed by 6 bases and 7 bases, with 15 bases remaining between them. The CDR3 is made up of 14 amino acids. Germline assignment: CDR1 MGHDK and CDR2 SYGVNS. The CDR3 spells CASRGTFPGEKLFF. In nucleotides, the CDR3 is TGTGCCAGCAGGGGGACATTTCCCGGTGAAAAACTGTTTTTT.

The rearrangement uses TRBV10-2 and TRBJ2-7; TRBD1 matches 8 bases. The CDR3 spans 13 residues. The germline CDR1 and CDR2 sequences are WSHSY and SAAADI. The V segment lost 7 bases and the J segment 3 bases; nucleotides outside the gene matches: 5. CDR3 in amino acids: CASTSGGSYEQYF. The CDR3 nucleotides read TGCGCCAGCACCTCAGGGGGCAGCTACGAGCAGTACTTC.

The chain is built from TRBV6-6 and TRBJ2-3, with D perhaps assigned TRBD1 or TRBD2 (5 bases each). Trimming shortened V by 2 bases and J by 2 bases, and 14 bases separated the two germline ends. The CDR3 is made up of 16 amino acids. Germline CDR1 is MNHNY and CDR2 is SVGAGI (reference sequence). CDR3 in DNA: TGTGCCAGCAGTTACGCGAGGGGCCCGACCACAGATACGCAGTATTTT. Translation: CASSYARGPTTDTQYF.

V and J are TRBV19 and TRBJ2-5; tentatively, D is TRBD1 (6 bases). The V and J ends lost 3 bases and 1 base respectively, with 9 bases between them. The CDR3 is 14 amino acids. The germline V gene encodes CDR1 LNHDA and CDR2 SQIVND (reference sequence). The CDR3 region has the DNA TGTGCCAGTAGTATTACAGGGTCCCAAGAGACCCAGTACTTC. This codes for CASSITGSQETQYF.

The CDR3 sequence is CAWSPRRASSSYEQYF. The CDR3 DNA reads TGTGCCTGGAGTCCCCGTAGGGCCTCTAGCTCCTACGAGCAGTACTTC. The chain links TRBV30 to TRBJ2-7; D remains unclear. The CDR3 extends over 16 amino acids. With 2 bases removed from V and 0 bases from J, the gap between germline ends came to 17 bases. Germline V gene lookup returns CDR1 GTSNPN and CDR2 SVGIG (reference sequence).

This clone was recorded once. The V gene is TRBV4-1, the J gene TRBJ2-2; a weak D match, TRBD2 (5 bases). The CDR3 has 16 residues. Trimming cost V 3 bases and J 1 base, with 12 bases left between them. CDR1 is MGHRA and CDR2 is YSYEKL in the germline V gene. The CDR3 region has the DNA TGCGCCAGCAGCCACCACGGTCGGGGGAACACCGGGGAGCTGTTTTTT. Its translation is CASSHHGRGNTGELFF.

The V gene is TRBV5-1, the J gene TRBJ2-2, with a weak D call TRBD2 (5 bases). The CDR3 totals 16 residues. Looked up from germline, CDR1 is SGHRS and CDR2 is YFSETQ. V was pared by 0 bases and J by 4 bases, with 13 bases between. The CDR3 DNA follows: TGCGCCAGCAGCTTGGCGATAGCGTTTGGCACCGGGGAGCTGTTTTTT. Amino acids: CASSLAIAFGTGELFF.

Here the CDR3 reads CASSPSGGTYNEQFF. The CDR3 nucleotides are TGTGCCAGCAGCCCTAGCGGGGGTACCTACAATGAGCAGTTCTTC. V usage is TRBV7-2 and J usage is TRBJ2-1, with 10 bases lining up with TRBD2. The CDR3 runs 15 residues. Germline CDR1 SGHTA, CDR2 FQGNSA. V dropped 5 bases and J dropped 2; count of bases not matched to a gene: 3.

The chain carries TRBV5-5 and TRBJ2-5; 13 positions agree with TRBD2. The CDR3 runs 18 residues. The ends lost 3 bases at V and 5 bases at J; junction bases unmatched: 13. Germline-derived CDR1 and CDR2 are SGHKS and YYEKEE (reference sequence). The CDR3 sequence is CASSSLLLAGGQWETQYF. CDR3 in DNA: TGTGCCAGCAGCTCCTTATTACTAGCGGGAGGGCAGTGGGAGACCCAGTACTTC.

The chain has TRBV14 and TRBJ2-7, with TRBD2 identical over 8 bases. This CDR3 has 14 residues. The germline V gene has CDR1 SGHDN and CDR2 FVKESK. With 5 bases clipped from V and 2 bases from J, the junction kept 5 bases outside the gene matches. The CDR3 loop reads CASSRLALTYEQYF. The CDR3 DNA is TGTGCCAGCAGCAGACTAGCGTTAACCTACGAGCAGTACTTC.

This rearrangement joins TRBV11-1 to TRBJ2-7; the D gene could be TRBD1 or TRBD2 (5 bases each). CDR1 is SGHAT and CDR2 is FQDESV in the germline V gene (reference sequence). CDR3 length: 17 residues. V lost 8 bases, J lost 0 bases, and 23 bases lay in between. DNA of the CDR3: TGTGCCAGCCAAGCAGGGAGAAATTCCGGGCCCTCCTACGAGCAGTACTTC. Its protein is CASQAGRNSGPSYEQYF.

V usage is TRBV27 and J usage is TRBJ2-7, with a weak D call TRBD2 (5 bases). The CDR3 extends over 13 amino acids. Germline values: CDR1 MNHEY, CDR2 SMNVEV (reference sequence). With 2 bases removed from V and 2 bases from J, the gap between germline ends came to 7 bases. The chain's CDR3 is CASSLLAAYEQYF. As DNA, the CDR3 is TGTGCCAGCAGTTTACTAGCTGCCTACGAGCAGTACTTC.

The chain links TRBV7-8 to TRBJ1-5; D may be TRBD1 (5 bases). Per the germline V gene, CDR1 is SGHVS and CDR2 is FQNEAQ. V was trimmed by 6 bases and J by 4 bases, leaving 16 bases between them. The length of the CDR3 is 15 residues. The CDR3 DNA is TGTGCCAGCAGTCAACGGACGGGGCCAAATCAGCCCCAGCATTTT. Translating gives CASSQRTGPNQPQHF.

V is TRBV2 and J is TRBJ2-7, with D possibly TRBD2 on 6 matching bases. Germline assignment: CDR1 SNHLY and CDR2 FYNNEI. The CDR3 is made up of 13 amino acids. V lost 6 bases and J lost 7, with 16 bases in between. This CDR3 is CASSAALATEQYF. CDR3 sequence (DNA): TGTGCCAGCAGCGCTGCGCTAGCGACAGAGCAGTACTTC. The full variable domain, in which reference TRBV2 and TRBJ2-7 provide the parts outside the CDR3, is EPEVTQTPSHQVTQMGQEVILRCVPISNHLYFYWYRQILGQKVEFLVSFYNNEISEKSEIFDDQFSVERPDGSNFTLKIRSTKLEDSAMYFCASSAALATEQYFGPGTRLTVT.

This chain joins TRBV18 and TRBJ2-7; 7 bases fit TRBD1. The germline CDR1 and CDR2 sequences are KGHSH and LQKENI. The junction had 14 bases not matched to a gene; V was cut back by 5 bases and J by 4 bases. The CDR3 sequence is 16 residues long. In nucleotides, the CDR3 is TGTGCCAGCTCATTACTACCCGGGACAGATCAATACGAGCAGTACTTC. Translated: CASSLLPGTDQYEQYF.

The V call is TRBV28, the J call TRBJ1-2; D not resolved. Trimming left V 5 bases short and J 4 bases short, with 14 bases between. CDR1 is MDHEN and CDR2 is SYDVKM in the germline V gene. CDR3 length: 14 residues. CDR3 loop: CASSTLNLGYGYTF. The CDR3, as DNA: TGTGCCAGCAGTACACTCAACCTTGGCTATGGCTACACCTTC.

The CDR3 here is CASSTGTGLRGYTF. The CDR3, as DNA: TGTGCCAGCAGTACCGGGACAGGGTTAAGGGGCTACACCTTC. The gene calls are TRBV6-1 and TRBJ1-2, with 9 bases identical to TRBD1. Germline-derived CDR1 and CDR2 are MNHNS and SASEGT. This CDR3 contains 14 residues. Losses at the gene ends were 5 bases for V and 8 bases for J; bases not matched to a gene: 9.

The rearrangement joins TRBV28 to TRBJ2-5; unclear D gene. The germline V gene has CDR1 MDHEN and CDR2 SYDVKM. The CDR3 consists of 13 residues. Trimming cost V 5 bases and J 2 bases, with 9 bases left between them. CDR3 DNA sequence: TGTGCCAGCAGTCACCACAAACAAGAGACCCAGTACTTC. Protein: CASSHHKQETQYF.

V and J are TRBV2 and TRBJ2-5; 9 nucleotides agree with TRBD2. There are 15 residues in the CDR3. Germline CDR1 and CDR2: SNHLY and FYNNEI. Trimming cost V 7 bases and J 1 base; bases outside gene matches: 7. CDR3 loop: CASTLAAGGQETQYF. The CDR3 DNA reads as TGTGCCAGCACCCTTGCAGCGGGGGGCCAAGAGACCCAGTACTTC.